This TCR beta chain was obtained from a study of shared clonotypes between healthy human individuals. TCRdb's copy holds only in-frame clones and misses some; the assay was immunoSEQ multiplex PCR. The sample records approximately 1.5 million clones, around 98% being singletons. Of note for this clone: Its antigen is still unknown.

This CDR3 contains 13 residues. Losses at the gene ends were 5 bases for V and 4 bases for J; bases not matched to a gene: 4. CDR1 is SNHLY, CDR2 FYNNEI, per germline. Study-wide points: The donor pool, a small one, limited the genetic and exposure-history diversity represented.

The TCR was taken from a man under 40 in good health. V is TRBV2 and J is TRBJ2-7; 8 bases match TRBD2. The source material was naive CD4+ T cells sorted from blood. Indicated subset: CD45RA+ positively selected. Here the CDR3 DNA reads TGTGCCAGCAGTTCAGCGGGAGCATACGAGCAGTACTTC. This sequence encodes CASSSAGAYEQYF.